A single T cell receptor (beta chain) is shown here with its context. The record originates from a study of blood T cells in healthy people across ages. The length of the CDR3 is 12 residues. Trimming removed 4 bases at V and 2 bases at J, with 9 bases between. Looked up from germline, CDR1 is DFQATT and CDR2 is SNEGSKA (reference sequence). With a J-beta primer mix and a sample-barcoded 5' primer, a second PCR ran about 6 to 11 cycles. A single record per CDR3 protein comes from TCRdb applying MiXCR to the 5' RACE reads. The data hold around 1,600,000 distinct CDR3 sequences, with 40% to 45% observed a single time. In each sample, at least 6.5 million PBMCs were isolated.

The source of this sequence is a woman aged 18-29 years in good health. The sequenced material came from blood. This chain joins TRBV20-1 and TRBJ2-7; D remains unclear. CDR3 nucleotides: TGCAGTGCTACAACAGACCCCTACGAGCAGTACTTC. This encodes CSATTDPYEQYF.